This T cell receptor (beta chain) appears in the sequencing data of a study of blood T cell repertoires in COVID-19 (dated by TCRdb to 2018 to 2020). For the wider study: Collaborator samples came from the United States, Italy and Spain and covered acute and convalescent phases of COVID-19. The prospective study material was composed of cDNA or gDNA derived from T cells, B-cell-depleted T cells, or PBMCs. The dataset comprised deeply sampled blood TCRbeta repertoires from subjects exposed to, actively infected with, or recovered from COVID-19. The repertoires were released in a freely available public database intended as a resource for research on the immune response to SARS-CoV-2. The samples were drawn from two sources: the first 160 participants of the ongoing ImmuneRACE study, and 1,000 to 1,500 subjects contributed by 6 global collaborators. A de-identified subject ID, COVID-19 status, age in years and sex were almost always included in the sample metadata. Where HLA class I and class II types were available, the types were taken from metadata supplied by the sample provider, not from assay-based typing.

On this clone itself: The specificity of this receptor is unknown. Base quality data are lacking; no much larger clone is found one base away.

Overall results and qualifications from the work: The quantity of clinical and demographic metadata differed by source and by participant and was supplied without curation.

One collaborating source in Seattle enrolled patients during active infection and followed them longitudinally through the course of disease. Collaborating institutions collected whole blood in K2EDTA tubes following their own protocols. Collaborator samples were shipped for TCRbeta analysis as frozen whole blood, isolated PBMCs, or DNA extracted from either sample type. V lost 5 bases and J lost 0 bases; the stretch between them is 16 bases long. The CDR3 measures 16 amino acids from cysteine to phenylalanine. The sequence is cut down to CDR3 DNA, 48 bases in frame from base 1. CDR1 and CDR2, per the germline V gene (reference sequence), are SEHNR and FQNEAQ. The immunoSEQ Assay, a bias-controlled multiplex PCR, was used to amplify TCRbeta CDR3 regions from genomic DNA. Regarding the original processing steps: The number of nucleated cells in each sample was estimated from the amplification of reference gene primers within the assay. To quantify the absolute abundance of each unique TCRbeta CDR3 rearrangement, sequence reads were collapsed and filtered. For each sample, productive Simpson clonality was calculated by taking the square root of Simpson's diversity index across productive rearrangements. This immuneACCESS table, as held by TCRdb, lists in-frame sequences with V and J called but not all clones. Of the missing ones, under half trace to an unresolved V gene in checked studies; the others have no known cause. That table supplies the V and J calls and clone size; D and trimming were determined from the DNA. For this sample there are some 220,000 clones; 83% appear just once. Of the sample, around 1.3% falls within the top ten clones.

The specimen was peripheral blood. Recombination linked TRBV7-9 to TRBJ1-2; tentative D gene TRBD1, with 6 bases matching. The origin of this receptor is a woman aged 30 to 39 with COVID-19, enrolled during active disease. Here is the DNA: TGTGCCAGCAGCCCGCGGGCGGCAGGGGCTAACTATGGCTACACCTTC. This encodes CASSPRAAGANYGYTF.